This T cell receptor beta chain was documented in a study of blood T cell repertoires in COVID-19. Study summary: Whether acute or convalescent, the COVID-19 samples came from the United States, Italy and Spain. Sources were T cells, B-cell-depleted T cells, or PBMCs; the material itself was cDNA or gDNA.

The CDR3 is 11 residues long. Between the trimmed V and J ends, which lost 6 bases and 7 bases, there was a span of 9 bases. Germline CDR1 MNHNY, CDR2 SVGAGI (reference sequence). Authors' methods: Quantification of nucleated cells was approximated via reference gene primer amplification. Measured with immunoSEQ multiplex PCR; TCRdb has only the in-frame clones, and not every one. V and J calls and clone size are given by that table; D and trimming were obtained from the DNA. The profile shows tens of thousands of clones, around 88% of them singletons. The chain recombines TRBV6-6 with TRBJ1-2; D is unclear. Sample: peripheral blood. This TCR came from a human donor in a cohort sampled during active COVID-19. Written as DNA, the CDR3 is TGTGCCAGCAGGCGAACTATTGGCTACACCTTC. Translation gives CASRRTIGYTF.